Listed below are T cell receptor beta chains from one sample, sequenced in a study of T cells after somatic rescue of genetic block. The table came from immunoSEQ multiplex PCR; TCRdb's copy has only in-frame clones and leaves some out. The sample holds some 74,000 clones, roughly 93% seen once. Specimen: peripheral blood mononuclear cells (PBMCs). Receptor source: a man younger than 40. CDR3s include the opening cysteine and the closing phenylalanine or tryptophan. A D gene is named only where the DNA matches it firmly. Clone size is not always given. Where it is, it says once, few, many or a class for expanded clones.

V gene	J gene	clone size	D gene	CDR3 DNA	CDR3 protein
TRBV7-8	TRBJ1-4	.	.	TGTGCCAGCAGCATGCCGACTGAAAAACTGTTTTTT	CASSMPTEKLFF
TRBV7-9	TRBJ2-3	once	.	TGTGCCAGCAGAACAGGACTCAAAGGGGGGGAATGGGATACGCAGTATTTT	CASRTGLKGGEWDTQYF
TRBV7-9	TRBJ2-7	.	.	TGTGCCAGCACCTCGGAGGCAGTCCCCTACGAGCAGTACTTC	CASTSEAVPYEQYF
TRBV28	TRBJ2-5	once	TRBD1	TGTGCCAGCAGTCGAGAGACAGGGGCGGACATACAACAAGAGACCCAGTACTTC	CASSRETGADIQQETQYF
TRBV4-2	TRBJ1-4	.	TRBD1	TGTGCCAGCAGCCAGCCTCGGCGAGAACGGACAGGGGGAAAACTGTTTTTT	CASSQPRRERTGGKLFF
TRBV5-1	TRBJ2-1	.	TRBD2	TGCGCCAGCAGCCCCGGGTTCGGCGGGAGTAAGGATGAGCAGTTCTTC	CASSPGFGGSKDEQFF
TRBV6-1	TRBJ1-5	.	.	TGTGCCAGCAGTGAGGAAGGATACCAGCCCCAGCATTTT	CASSEEGYQPQHF
TRBV7-3	TRBJ1-2	.	TRBD1	TGTGCCAGCAGCCTAGGGGGCGGCGACTATGGCTACACCTTC	CASSLGGGDYGYTF
TRBV28	TRBJ2-3	.	TRBD2	TGTGCCCTCGGCGGGAGTATAACAGATACGCAGTATTTT	CALGGSITDTQYF
TRBV28	TRBJ2-7	few	TRBD2	TGTGCCAGCAGTTCCGAGCGGGAGGAGCAGTACTTC	CASSSEREEQYF
TRBV7-2	TRBJ2-7	few	.	TGTGCCAGCAGCACCCGAGTGTACCCCTACGAGCAGTACTTC	CASSTRVYPYEQYF
TRBV2	TRBJ2-4	.	.	TGTGCCAGCAGCCAAGCCGGGACTGTCATTCAGTACTTC	CASSQAGTVIQYF
TRBV11-2	TRBJ2-7	.	TRBD2	TGTGCCAGCAGCTCCAGCGGGGGACTTGAAGAGCAGTACTTC	CASSSSGGLEEQYF
TRBV5-1	TRBJ1-1	.	TRBD1	TGCGCCAGCAGCTTGGCCCCCTCCCGGACAGGGGGGCGCACTGAAGCTTTCTTT	CASSLAPSRTGGRTEAFF
TRBV6-5	TRBJ2-7	.	TRBD1	TGTGCCAGCAGCCGACCCGGGACAGGGGCTTACGAGCAGTACTTC	CASSRPGTGAYEQYF
TRBV5-1	TRBJ2-7	.	TRBD1	TGCGCCAGCAGCCCGGGACAGGACTATTACGAGCGGGACTTC	CASSPGQDYYERDF
TRBV11-2	TRBJ2-7	.	TRBD1	TGTGCCAGCAGCTTTATGGGACAGGTCAGCTCCTACGAGCAGTACTTC	CASSFMGQVSSYEQYF
TRBV7-9	TRBJ2-7	few	TRBD1	TGTGCCAGCAGCCACGGACAGGGTTCCTACGAGCAGTACTTC	CASSHGQGSYEQYF
TRBV29-1	TRBJ2-1	.	.	TGCAGCGCCAAAGTCCCCCCCGGGATCAATGAGCAGTTCTTC	CSAKVPPGINEQFF
TRBV14	TRBJ1-2	few	.	TGTGCCAGCAGCCAAGATGGGCCTCTCAGGAGGCATGGCTACACCTTC	CASSQDGPLRRHGYTF
TRBV14	TRBJ1-1	few	.	TGTGCCAGCAGCCAAGATCGCCGGCTGCGCACTGAAGCTTTCTTT	CASSQDRRLRTEAFF
TRBV2	TRBJ2-7	.	TRBD2	TGTGCCAGCATCCGAGTGGGAGGGAACTACGAGCAGTACTTC	CASIRVGGNYEQYF
TRBV10-2	TRBJ2-7	.	TRBD2	TGCGCCAGCAGTGAAGCGGGAGAGGAGCAGTACTTC	CASSEAGEEQYF
TRBV5-4	TRBJ2-7	.	.	TGTGCCAGCAGCTTGGGTCAGGGGAACCCCTACGAGCAGTACTTC	CASSLGQGNPYEQYF
TRBV28	TRBJ2-4	few	TRBD2	TGTGCCAGCAGTGGGATAGGGAGGGGATACATTCAGTACTTC	CASSGIGRGYIQYF
TRBV10-3	TRBJ2-1	.	TRBD2	TGTGCCATCAGTGAGCCAAGCCGGCTAGCGGGAGGATCCTACAATGAGCAGTTCTTC	CAISEPSRLAGGSYNEQFF
TRBV25-1	TRBJ2-3	.	.	TGTGCCAGCATTCCCTCGATCGGTCGGGGCGCAGATACGCAGTATTTT	CASIPSIGRGADTQYF
TRBV7-8	TRBJ2-1	.	.	TGTGCCAGCAGCGTATGGGATCCGGGCAGGTACTCCTACAATGAGCAGTTCTTC	CASSVWDPGRYSYNEQFF
TRBV18	TRBJ2-2	.	TRBD1	TGTGCCAGCTCACCACTTGGACAGGGAGGCACCGGGGAGCTGTTTTTT	CASSPLGQGGTGELFF
TRBV5-1	TRBJ2-2	.	TRBD2	TGCGCCAGCAGGCCGGGACTAACGAACACCGGGGAGCTGTTTTTT	CASRPGLTNTGELFF
TRBV4-1	TRBJ2-1	.	.	TGCGCCAGCAGCCATGTCTCGGGGCTCCGCGCCTACAATGAGCAGTTCTTC	CASSHVSGLRAYNEQFF
TRBV5-1	TRBJ2-7	.	TRBD2	TGCGCCAGCTCCCGTGGGGGGGGTACAGTCGAGCAGTACTTC	CASSRGGGTVEQYF
TRBV5-8	TRBJ1-6	.	TRBD1	TGTGCCAGCAGCTACAGGGGCGGCGATTCACCCCTCCACTTT	CASSYRGGDSPLHF
TRBV5-5	TRBJ2-3	.	TRBD2	TGTGCCAGCAGCCCTCCGGGACTAGCGGGTGTAGATACGCAGTATTTT	CASSPPGLAGVDTQYF
TRBV19	TRBJ2-1	.	TRBD1	TGTGCCAGTAGTATCGACAGGGGGGTGAATGAGCAGTTCTTC	CASSIDRGVNEQFF
TRBV6-5	TRBJ1-2	once	.	TGTGCCAGCAGTTACTCTAGGGTTCACTATGGCTACACCTTC	CASSYSRVHYGYTF
TRBV12-5	TRBJ1-1	.	.	TGTGCTAGTGGTTTGGTGTTGGGAAGGGGCACTGAAGCTTTCTTT	CASGLVLGRGTEAFF
TRBV9	TRBJ1-1	.	TRBD1	TGTGCCAGCAGCTCCCTCGGACAGGGAACGGCGAACACTGAAGCTTTCTTT	CASSSLGQGTANTEAFF
TRBV9	TRBJ1-1	few	.	TGTGCCAGCAGCGTAGGGGTCGGGTATTCGGCTGAAGCTTTCTTT	CASSVGVGYSAEAFF
TRBV9	TRBJ2-3	.	.	TGTGCCAGCAGCGTAGAGGGAGGCCTGGATACGCAGTATTTT	CASSVEGGLDTQYF
TRBV7-9	TRBJ2-5	.	TRBD1	TGTGCCAGCAGCCTCCGGACAGGTTTTCTCGATTTGAACTTC	CASSLRTGFLDLNF
TRBV19	TRBJ2-7	.	TRBD1	TGTGCCAGTAGTAGGCGGACAGGGGTCCACGAGCAGTACTTC	CASSRRTGVHEQYF
TRBV2	TRBJ1-2	.	.	TGTGCCAGCAGCGTCGCTAGGGCCGAATATGGCTACACCTTC	CASSVARAEYGYTF
TRBV6-1	TRBJ2-7	.	.	TGTGCCAGCAGTGAGAGTCGGGACTACGAGCAGTACTTC	CASSESRDYEQYF
TRBV6-6	TRBJ2-7	.	.	TGTGCCAGCAGCCTGAAGACCTCCTACGAGCAGTACTTC	CASSLKTSYEQYF
TRBV2	TRBJ2-7	.	TRBD1	TGTGCCACCCGGGACAGTCCCTACGAGCAGTACTTC	CATRDSPYEQYF
TRBV5-1	TRBJ2-1	.	TRBD2	TGCGCCAGCAGCTCCCTGACTAGCTCCAATGAGCAGTTCTTC	CASSSLTSSNEQFF
TRBV6-5	TRBJ1-4	.	TRBD1	TGTGCCAGCAGTTACGGAGGGGGCGAAAAACTGTTTTTT	CASSYGGGEKLFF